This T cell receptor beta chain came from a study of shared clonotypes between healthy human individuals. Study details: Donor ages ranged 18 to 49 years: a couple of women, a few men. Overall study results and limits: Between a few donors, naive CD4 clonotypes were shared at a level of about 5%. Only blood was sampled; tissue repertoires likely differ.

On this clone: Its antigen is as yet unknown.

In the study's own analysis: Owing to the provision of junction-only sequences devoid of quality scores by immunoSEQ, filtering differed. Some clones are missing from TCRdb's copy, which holds only in-frame ones; the method was immunoSEQ multiplex PCR. V and J calls plus clone size are reproduced from that table; the DNA served to infer D and trimming. The sample yields 1.4 million to 1.5 million clones, roughly 96% seen once. V lost 6 bases, J lost 5 bases, and 16 bases lay in between. From germline, CDR1 is SQVTM and CDR2 ANQGSEA. The length of the CDR3 is 14 residues. The sample consisted of naive CD4+ T cells sorted from blood. Described subset: CD45RA+ positively selected. This TCR was sampled from a man younger than 45 in good health. This chain joins TRBV29-1 and TRBJ2-2; perhaps D is TRBD1 or TRBD2 (5 bases each). The chain's CDR3 is CSVLTGPLTGELFF. DNA for the CDR3: TGCAGCGTCCTTACGGGACCCCTGACCGGGGAGCTGTTTTTT.